This T cell receptor (beta chain) came from a study of PD-L1 blockade in urothelial cancer. Whole-study context: Enrolled patients had been treated previously with 0 to 3 chemotherapy regimens. General observations from the study: Durable-benefit cases showed more tumor-associated blood clone expansion at 3 weeks.

The CDR3 runs 14 residues. V gave up 0 bases and J gave up 2 bases, with 8 bases separating them. Looked up from germline, CDR1 is SGHRS and CDR2 is YFSETQ. Comment on this clone: The antigen remains undetermined.

Noted time point: pretreatment peripheral blood. Clones were sequenced by immunoSEQ multiplex PCR, and TCRdb holds only the in-frame ones, with some missing. The table lists tens of thousands of clones, roughly 84% of them singletons. The source was PBMCs, collected around atezolizumab (anti-PD-L1) treatment. The chain links TRBV5-1 to TRBJ1-2; no firm D call. The clonotype originates from a man between 60 and 70 years old with urothelial cancer. The CDR3 DNA sequence: TGCGCCAGCAGCTTGGACCCCCAGAACTATGGCTACACCTTC. Protein product: CASSLDPQNYGYTF.